This TCR beta chain was identified during a study of cytomegalovirus exposure and HLA in healthy donors. Study results and caveats: A few chains linked to CMV were shown in vitro to be specific for CMV antigens. What TCR beta sequences reportedly achieved was accurate prediction of HLA-A and HLA-B alleles in most subjects. The Asian-associated ancestry cluster reportedly had fewer N-insertions than the roughly 670-donor mean in a later analysis.

CDR1 and CDR2 (germline): SNHLY, FYNNEI. This CDR3 contains 14 residues. J lost 4 bases, V lost 5 bases, and 4 bases had no gene match. For this clone: What it recognizes is unknown.

PCR was performed using 60 Vbeta and 13 Jbeta primers. Clones were read by immunoSEQ multiplex PCR, and TCRdb kept only the in-frame ones, dropping some. The sample includes some 100,000 clones, approximately 77% of them seen just once. Input material: PBMCs. The chain is built from TRBV2 and TRBJ2-5, with 10 bases aligning to TRBD1. This receptor was taken from a male donor in good health and CMV-seropositive. CDR3 in DNA: TGTGCCAGCAGTAAAGACAGGGGGCCAGAGACCCAGTACTTC. Its protein product is CASSKDRGPETQYF.